Listed below are T cell receptor beta chains from one sample, sequenced in a study of glioma-infiltrating T cells after dendritic cell vaccination. TCRdb's copy holds only in-frame clones and misses some; the assay was immunoSEQ multiplex PCR. The sample lists some 58,000 clones; over 65% were seen once. The sample was blood, taken after dendritic cell vaccination. Source of these receptors: a human donor with glioblastoma. Both conserved end residues are part of each CDR3. Each record gives: V gene, J gene, D gene, clone size, CDR3 DNA, CDR3 protein. A D gene is named only where the DNA matches it firmly. Clone size is given for some rows only: seen once, a few or many times, or a class if the clone is expanded.

TRBV6-6	TRBJ2-5	TRBD1	once	TGTGCCAGCAGTTCTACAGGGGCTGGCCAAATTCACCAGTACTTC	CASSSTGAGQIHQYF
TRBV6-5	TRBJ1-1	NA	NA	TGTGCCAGCAGTTACGAGGGCCGAGGGACTGAAGCTTTCTTT	CASSYEGRGTEAFF
TRBV30	TRBJ2-7	NA	NA	TGTGCCTGGAGTGTAGGGGCAGGGACATACGAGCAGTACTTC	CAWSVGAGTYEQYF
TRBV21-1	TRBJ2-3	NA	NA	TGTGCCAGCAGCAAATCCCCTGCGGGGGAGGTCGCGGATACGCAGTATTTT	CASSKSPAGEVADTQYF
TRBV7-6	TRBJ2-3	NA	NA	TGTGCCAGCAGCTTAGACACAGGGTCTACGCAGTATTTT	CASSLDTGSTQYF
TRBV27	TRBJ2-1	NA	NA	TGTGCCAGCAGTTTGGGCAAGGGGGGGTACAATGAGCAGTTCTTC	CASSLGKGGYNEQFF
TRBV5-1	TRBJ2-1	NA	once	TGCGCCAGCAGCTTGACAGTCACGATAACCTACAATGAGCAGTTCTTC	CASSLTVTITYNEQFF
TRBV11-2	TRBJ2-5	TRBD2	once	TGTGCCAGCAGCTTAAGAGCTAGCGGGGGCCAGACCCAGTACTTC	CASSLRASGGQTQYF
TRBV5-1	TRBJ2-5	TRBD1	NA	TGCGCCAGCAGCTTGGACAGGGGGGAAGAGACCCAGTACTTC	CASSLDRGEETQYF
TRBV4-2	TRBJ1-5	NA	NA	TGTGCCAGCAGCCAAGGGGTGGAGGTGAGTCAGCCCCAGCATTTT	CASSQGVEVSQPQHF
TRBV2	TRBJ2-3	NA	NA	TGTGCCAGCAGACGGACAGATACGCAGTATTTT	CASRRTDTQYF
TRBV7-8	TRBJ1-5	NA	once	TGTGCCAGCAGCTCAAATAGGCGGACACAGAGCAATCAGCCCCAGCATTTT	CASSSNRRTQSNQPQHF
TRBV7-6	TRBJ2-2	TRBD2	NA	TGTGCCAGCAGCCCACTAGCGTCGAACACCGGGGAGCTGTTTTTT	CASSPLASNTGELFF
TRBV4-2	TRBJ2-7	NA	NA	TGTGCCAGCAGCCAAGATCTAGTTGGGACGGGGGGCCACTACGAGCAGTACTTC	CASSQDLVGTGGHYEQYF
TRBV9	TRBJ1-2	NA	NA	TGTGCCAGCAGCGTAGATGAGCGTGGCTACACCTTC	CASSVDERGYTF
TRBV7-8	TRBJ2-7	NA	NA	TGTGCCAGCAGGACCAGCGGAGGACCCTACGAGCAGTACTTC	CASRTSGGPYEQYF
TRBV9	TRBJ2-1	TRBD1	NA	TGTGCCAGCAGCACTGGCCCCGGACAGGGAATCGGGCAGTTCTTC	CASSTGPGQGIGQFF
TRBV11-3	TRBJ2-1	NA	NA	TGTGCCAGCAGCCCCCGGTCAGGGATTCCTGAGCAGTTCTTC	CASSPRSGIPEQFF
TRBV11-1	TRBJ2-7	NA	NA	TGTGCCAGCAGCTTAGTAACCCGGGTCGGTGTAGGCTACGAGCAGTACTTC	CASSLVTRVGVGYEQYF
TRBV15	TRBJ2-3	TRBD2	NA	TGTGCCACCAGCAGAGAGCCCGGGACTAGCGGTTGGACAGATACGCAGTATTTT	CATSREPGTSGWTDTQYF
TRBV6-6	TRBJ2-3	TRBD2	NA	TGTGCCAGCAGCCTCATAGCGGGGGGGGACACAGATACGCAGTATTTT	CASSLIAGGDTDTQYF
TRBV2	TRBJ2-1	TRBD2	few	TGTGCCAGCCAGACAGGTAGCGGGGACCACAATGAGCAGTTCTTC	CASQTGSGDHNEQFF
TRBV18	TRBJ1-1	TRBD1	NA	TGTGCCAGCTCGCCCCGCTCGGGACAGGTCCTATCGAACACTGAAGCTTTCTTT	CASSPRSGQVLSNTEAFF
TRBV25-1	TRBJ2-4	TRBD2	NA	TGTGCCAGCAGTCCCGAATGGGGGGGGAAAGAGAAAAACATTCAGTACTTC	CASSPEWGGKEKNIQYF
TRBV6-5	TRBJ2-7	NA	once	TGTGCCAGCAGTTACTACTGGTCCGCCGAGCAGTACTTC	CASSYYWSAEQYF
TRBV1	TRBJ2-5	NA	NA	TGCACCAGCAGCCAACTAGCGGGGAAAGAGACCCAGTACTTC	CTSSQLAGKETQYF
TRBV5-6	TRBJ2-3	TRBD2	NA	TGTGCCAGCAGCTTAGGGACTATCCCTCTCACAGATACGCAGTATTTT	CASSLGTIPLTDTQYF
TRBV11-2	TRBJ2-1	TRBD2	NA	TGTGCCAGCAGCAAACCGGGACTAGCGGCGAGCTCCTACAATGAGCAGTTCTTC	CASSKPGLAASSYNEQFF
TRBV5-1	TRBJ2-2	NA	NA	TGCGCCAGCAGGGAGGGAACGGCGAACACCGGGGAGCTGTTTTTT	CASREGTANTGELFF
TRBV5-1	TRBJ2-1	NA	NA	TGCGCCAGCAGCTTGGTGGCGGACAATGAGCAGTTCTTC	CASSLVADNEQFF
TRBV30	TRBJ1-3	TRBD1	NA	TGTGCCTGGAGTGTACCCGGGACAGGGGGAAACACCATATATTTT	CAWSVPGTGGNTIYF
TRBV7-2	TRBJ2-7	TRBD1	few	TGTGCCAGCACCCTAGACAGGGGGAGGTACGAGCAGTACTTC	CASTLDRGRYEQYF
TRBV5-6	TRBJ2-2	NA	NA	TGTGCCAGCAGATCGACAGGGAACACCGGGGAGCTGTTTTTT	CASRSTGNTGELFF
TRBV4-1	TRBJ2-1	NA	NA	TGCGCCAGCAGCCAAGGGGCTGATGACAATGAGCAGTTCTTC	CASSQGADDNEQFF
TRBV5-6	TRBJ2-1	TRBD1	NA	TGTGCCAGCAGCCTCACCCGGGGACAGGGTGACTACAATGAGCAGTTCTTC	CASSLTRGQGDYNEQFF
TRBV27	TRBJ1-6	TRBD1	NA	TGTGCCAGCAGCGCAGGGGGAACCTATAATTCCCCCCTCCACTTT	CASSAGGTYNSPLHF
TRBV6-1	TRBJ2-7	TRBD1	NA	TGTGCCAGCAGTCAAACTTACAGGGGCGGGTACGAGCAGTACTTC	CASSQTYRGGYEQYF
TRBV7-2	TRBJ2-3	TRBD2	NA	TGTGCCAGCAGCTTACAACTAGCGGGGGCAGATACGCAGTATTTT	CASSLQLAGADTQYF
TRBV7-9	TRBJ2-5	NA	NA	TGTGCCAGCAGCTTATCTACAGGGCATGAGACCCAGTACTTC	CASSLSTGHETQYF
TRBV5-6	TRBJ1-2	NA	NA	TGTGCCAGCAGCGGGAACAGGATCTCTTCCTATGGCTACACCTTC	CASSGNRISSYGYTF